One sample yielded the 5 T cell receptor beta chains listed below, sequenced in a study of T-cell memory formation after mild COVID-19. TCRdb recomputed calls from the 5' RACE reads with MiXCR, one row per CDR3 protein. This table holds 200,000 to 250,000 distinct CDR3 sequences, approximately 10% found once. Sequences were obtained from PBMCs or a T cell subset sorted from them (not recorded which). The receptors derive from a man in his late teens or twenties who had mild COVID-19 (a few samples of this study predate the infection). Cell type and time point are not known.

The genes are TRBV12-3 or TRBV12-4 and TRBJ1-5; D is perhaps TRBD1 (6 bases). CDR3 size: 14 residues. The V end lost 5 bases, the J end lost 4 bases, and 12 bases lay between the germline ends. As DNA, the CDR3 is TGTGCCAGCAGTCGTACAGGGAGGAATCAGCCCCAGCATTTT. This encodes CASSRTGRNQPQHF.

This chain joins TRBV12-3 or TRBV12-4 and TRBJ2-7, with 7 bases matching TRBD1. V dropped 5 bases and J dropped 0; count of bases not matched to a gene: 13. The length of the CDR3 is 17 residues. The CDR3 bases are TGTGCCAGCAGTAAAACACCGGGCAGGGGGTTCTCCTACGAGCAGTACTTC. This sequence encodes CASSKTPGRGFSYEQYF.

This clonotype was observed at least ten times. V is TRBV5-5 and J is TRBJ2-3; possibly TRBD2 for D (7 bases). Germline V lookup: CDR1 SGHKS, CDR2 YYEKEE (reference sequence). This CDR3 is built from 16 residues. The V and J ends lost 0 bases and 6 bases respectively, with 17 bases between them. The CDR3 DNA is TGTGCCAGCAGCTTGGCCGAGGGGGGGCATTTGGATACGCAGTATTTT. Its translation: CASSLAEGGHLDTQYF. Combining the CDR3 with reference TRBV5-5 and TRBJ2-3 gives the whole variable domain DAGVTQSPTHLIKTRGQQVTLRCSPISGHKSVSWYQQVLGQGPQFIFQYYEKEERGRGNFPDRFSARQFPNYSSELNVNALLLGDSALYLCASSLAEGGHLDTQYFGPGTRLTVL.

This clonotype was detected a few times. V and J are TRBV10-3 and TRBJ1-2, with D tentatively TRBD1 (5 bases). Germline V gene sequence: CDR1 ENHRY, CDR2 SYGVKD. This CDR3 spans 12 amino acids. V was trimmed by 11 bases and J by 6 bases, leaving 16 bases between them. The DNA of the CDR3 is TGTGCCTCGAAAGGGCAGGGACATGGCTACACCTTC. It is translated as CASKGQGHGYTF.

The sample holds a few counts of this clonotype. The chain has TRBV7-9 and TRBJ2-3; weak D call: TRBD2 (6 bases). V was clipped by 5 bases and J by 2 bases, with 14 bases between them. The CDR3 length is 15 residues. In germline, CDR1 is SEHNR, CDR2 FQNEAQ (reference sequence). The CDR3: CASSPGRGNTDTQYF. DNA for the CDR3: TGTGCCAGCAGCCCCGGGCGGGGAAACACAGATACGCAGTATTTT. Filled out from reference TRBV7-9 and TRBJ2-3, the complete variable domain reads DTGVSQNPRHKITKRGQNVTFRCDPISEHNRLYWYRQTLGQGPEFLTYFQNEAQLEKSRLLSDRFSAERPKGSFSTLEIQRTEQGDSAMYLCASSPGRGNTDTQYFGPGTRLTVL.